This T cell receptor beta chain is drawn from a study of naive and memory T cell subsets. Study-level findings and limits: Possibly reflecting memory cells re-expressing CD45RA, a few larger clonotypes occurred in naive repertoires, especially CD8.

This clonotype was found a few times. Its matching antigen is unknown. Both TRBC1 and TRBC2 were covered by a beta constant-region primer of two equimolar oligonucleotides. Nested alpha and beta constant-region primers with the SP2 primer drove four PCR rounds on ligated cDNA. Ligation attached a single-stranded oligonucleotide with a 12-nucleotide UMI and the SP2 primer to the cDNA 3' end. TCRdb passed the UMI-ligation and nested PCR reads through MiXCR, listing each CDR3 protein once. The repertoire includes over 130,000 distinct CDR3 sequences, 15% to 25% of them detected once, and approximately 0.63% sits in the top ten. Germline CDR1 SGHDT, CDR2 YYEEEE. The CDR3 is 13 amino acids. The V and J ends lost 0 bases and 4 bases respectively, with 7 bases between them. CD4+ T cell IFNgamma after overnight CMV lysate exposure gave donor CMV status. CD4 T cells were positively selected, then CD8 T cells from the CD4-negative fraction. Cells stained for CD3, CD4, CD8, CD45RA and CD27 were sorted into four subsets.

This sequence originates from a human donor in good health. The sample taken for sequencing was naive CD8+ T cells from blood. This chain links TRBV5-6 with TRBJ1-2; D gene unclear. CDR3 sequence reads: CASSLEGIYGYTF. DNA for the CDR3: TGTGCCAGCAGCTTGGAGGGCATCTATGGCTACACCTTC.